The T cell receptor beta chain under discussion was sequenced for a study of early T cells in non-severe SARS-CoV-2 infection. V dropped 5 bases and J dropped 8; count of bases not matched to a gene: 5. Germline values: CDR1 SGHTA, CDR2 FQGTGA. The CDR3 loop spans 12 amino acids. TCRdb analysed the 5' RACE reads with MiXCR anew, one entry per CDR3 protein. The data hold around 40,000 distinct CDR3 sequences, with 5% to 6.5% observed a single time. The TCR sequence derives from an adult who was a healthcare worker with PCR-confirmed SARS-CoV-2 infection or an uninfected control (not recorded which). The chain joins TRBV7-3 to TRBJ1-1, with 7 nucleotides matching TRBD1. Sequenced input: whole blood. CDR3 in amino acids: CASSSATGEAFF. CDR3 nucleotides: TGTGCCAGCAGCAGCGCGACAGGGGAAGCTTTCTTT.